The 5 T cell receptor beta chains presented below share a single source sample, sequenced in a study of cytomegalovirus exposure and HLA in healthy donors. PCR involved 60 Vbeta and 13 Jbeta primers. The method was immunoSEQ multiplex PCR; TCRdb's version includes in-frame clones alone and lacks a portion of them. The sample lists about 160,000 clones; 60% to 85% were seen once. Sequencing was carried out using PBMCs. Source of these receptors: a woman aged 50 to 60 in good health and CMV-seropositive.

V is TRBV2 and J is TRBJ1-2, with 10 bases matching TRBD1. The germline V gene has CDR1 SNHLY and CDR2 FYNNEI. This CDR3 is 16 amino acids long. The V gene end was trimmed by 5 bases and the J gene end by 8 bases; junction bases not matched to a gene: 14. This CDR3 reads CASSFRLAGQGGGYTF. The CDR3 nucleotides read TGTGCCAGCAGTTTTCGCCTGGCCGGACAGGGGGGAGGCTACACCTTC. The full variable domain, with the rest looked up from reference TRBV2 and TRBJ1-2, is EPEVTQTPSHQVTQMGQEVILRCVPISNHLYFYWYRQILGQKVEFLVSFYNNEISEKSEIFDDQFSVERPDGSNFTLKIRSTKLEDSAMYFCASSFRLAGQGGGYTFGSGTRLTVV.

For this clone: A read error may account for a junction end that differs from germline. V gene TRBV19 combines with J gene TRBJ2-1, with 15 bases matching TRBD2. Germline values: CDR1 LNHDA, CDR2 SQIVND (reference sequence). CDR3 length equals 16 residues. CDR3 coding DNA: TGTGCCAGTACGGGGACTAGCGGGGGGTCCTATAATGAGCAGTTCTTC. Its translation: CASTGTSGGSYNEQFF.

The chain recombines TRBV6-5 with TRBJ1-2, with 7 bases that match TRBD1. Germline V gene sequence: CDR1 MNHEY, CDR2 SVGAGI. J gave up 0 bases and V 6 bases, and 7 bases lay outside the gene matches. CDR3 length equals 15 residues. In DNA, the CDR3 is TGTGCCAGCAGCGAGACAGGGCGAACTAACTATGGCTACACCTTC. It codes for CASSETGRTNYGYTF.

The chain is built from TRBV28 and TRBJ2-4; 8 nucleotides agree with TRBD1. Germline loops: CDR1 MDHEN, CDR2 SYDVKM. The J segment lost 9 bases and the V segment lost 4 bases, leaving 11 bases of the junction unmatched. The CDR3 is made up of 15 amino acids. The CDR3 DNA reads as TGTGCCAGCAGTTCTTGGGACAGGCAACGCAGCATTCAGTACTTC. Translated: CASSSWDRQRSIQYF.

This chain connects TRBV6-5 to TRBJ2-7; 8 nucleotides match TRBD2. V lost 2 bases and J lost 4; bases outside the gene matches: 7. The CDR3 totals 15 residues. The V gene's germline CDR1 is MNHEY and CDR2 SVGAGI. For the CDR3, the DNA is TGTGCCAGCAGTTACGTCGGGGGGGATTGGTACGAGCAGTACTTC. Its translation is CASSYVGGDWYEQYF.